Each of the 17 T cell receptor beta chains below was sequenced from the same sample in a study of regulatory T cells in long-lasting Graves disease. Time point indicated: persistent/refractory GD, antithyroid drugs over 5 years with positive TRAb. Making the TCR library involved RNA that had been extracted from PBMCs. To make TCR beta libraries, researchers used iRepertoire HTBI primers and Arm-PCR of CDR3 regions. MiXCR, applied by TCRdb to the multiplex PCR reads, yields one record per CDR3 protein. The table has roughly 450,000 distinct CDR3 sequences, around 20% seen once. The sequencing used peripheral blood mononuclear cells (PBMCs), collected when the disease was refractory, from a patient treated with antithyroid drugs. Receptors were obtained from a female donor with Graves disease.

This clonotype was observed a few times. V usage is TRBV20-1 and J usage is TRBJ2-1; the match to TRBD2 covers 14 bases. Germline V gene data show CDR1 as DFQATT and CDR2 as SNEGSKA (reference sequence). This CDR3 is built from 17 residues. V shed 6 bases, J shed 0 bases, and the junction held 7 bases outside the gene matches. The CDR3 sequence: CSAPGLAGGSSYNEQFF. The CDR3 region has the DNA TGCAGTGCCCCAGGACTAGCGGGAGGTTCCTCCTACAATGAGCAGTTCTTC.

This clonotype was counted many times. V usage is TRBV27 and J usage is TRBJ2-7, with TRBD1 as a possible D gene (6 bases). In germline, CDR1 is MNHEY, CDR2 SMNVEV (reference sequence). The CDR3 length is 13 residues. V was clipped by 5 bases and J by 0 bases, with 8 bases between them. CDR3 protein: CASSATGSYEQYF. The CDR3 bases are TGTGCCAGCAGTGCGACAGGCTCCTACGAGCAGTACTTC.

There are a few counts of this clonotype. The V gene is TRBV25-1, the J gene TRBJ1-1; 7 positions agree with TRBD1. J lost 7 bases, V lost 2 bases, and 4 bases had no gene match. This CDR3 is built from 13 residues. CDR1 MGHDK and CDR2 SYGVNS come from the germline V gene. The CDR3 loop is CASSERSGGEAFF. CDR3 in DNA: TGTGCCAGCAGTGAAAGGTCAGGGGGTGAAGCTTTCTTT.

This clonotype was picked up many times. The CDR3: CASSGGGNYGYTF. The CDR3 DNA follows: TGTGCCAGCAGCGGGGGGGGTAACTATGGCTACACCTTC. The chain carries TRBV2 and TRBJ1-2; D might be TRBD1 (5 bases). The CDR3 runs to 13 residues. The V gene's germline CDR1 is SNHLY and CDR2 FYNNEI. V was trimmed by 6 bases and J by 1 base, leaving 9 bases between them.

This clonotype was detected ten times or more. The DNA for the CDR3 is TGTGCCAGCAGCTTTCAGACCGGGACTAGCGGGACGGAACGTTACGAGCAGTACTTC. Its translation is CASSFQTGTSGTERYEQYF. The chain couples TRBV13 to TRBJ2-7; 13 bases are shared with TRBD2. Losses at the gene ends were 3 bases for V and 4 bases for J; bases not matched to a gene: 15. This CDR3 has 19 amino acids. From germline, CDR1 is PRHDT and CDR2 FYEKMQ (reference sequence). Full variable domain (remainder filled in from reference TRBV13 and TRBJ2-7): AAGVIQSPRHLIKEKRETATLKCYPIPRHDTVYWYQQGPGQDPQFLISFYEKMQSDKGSIPDRFSAQQFSDYHSELNMSSLELGDSALYFCASSFQTGTSGTERYEQYFGPGTRLTVT.

This sequence joins TRBV19 and TRBJ2-5; 7 bases align to TRBD2. Per the germline V gene, CDR1 is LNHDA and CDR2 is SQIVND (reference sequence). The CDR3 consists of 15 residues. V gave up 4 bases and J gave up 2 bases; unmatched junction bases: 7. The CDR3 here is CASSKFGEGQETQYF. The CDR3 DNA reads TGTGCCAGTAGTAAATTCGGGGAGGGTCAAGAGACCCAGTACTTC.

This clonotype appeared many times. The chain employs TRBV12-3 or TRBV12-4 and TRBJ2-2, with 9 bases matching TRBD2. Unmatched junction bases numbered 7, after V lost 11 bases and J lost 6 bases. The CDR3 runs 13 residues. The CDR3, as DNA: TGTGCCGTGGGGACTAGCCGACCCGGGGAGCTGTTTTTT. Protein: CAVGTSRPGELFF.

As regards this clonotype: Relative to the germline gene, one junction end is altered; a read error may explain this. CDR3 region: CASAGTPNTGERFF. The CDR3 coding sequence is TGTGCCAGCGCCGGGACACCGAACACCGGGGAGCGGTTTTTC. The chain links TRBV2 to TRBJ2-2; possibly TRBD1 for D (6 bases). The CDR3 loop spans 14 amino acids. CDR1 SNHLY and CDR2 FYNNEI come from the germline V gene.

This clonotype was seen just once. One end of the junction fails to match germline, which may point to a read error. The chain uses TRBV27 and TRBJ1-1; D gene ambiguous. Germline V gene data show CDR1 as MNHEY and CDR2 as SMNVEV (reference sequence). This CDR3 is 16 amino acids long. The CDR3 region has the DNA TGTGCCAGCAGTTTAACCGTGGGCACCATGAACACTGAAGCTTCCTTT. This sequence encodes CASSLTVGTMNTEASF.

A few counts support this clonotype. The chain employs TRBV20-1 and TRBJ1-6, with 7 positions matching TRBD1. This CDR3 is 15 amino acids long. Germline loops: CDR1 DFQATT, CDR2 SNEGSKA (reference sequence). V was pared by 0 bases and J by 6 bases, with 5 bases of the junction left unmatched. The CDR3 DNA sequence: TGCAGTGCTAGAGATCTTAGGGGGCGTAATTCACCCCTCCACTTT. Its protein is CSARDLRGRNSPLHF.

The sample holds many counts of this clonotype. V usage is TRBV2 and J usage is TRBJ1-1; perhaps TRBD1 as D (5 bases). The CDR3 has 14 amino acids. The V gene's germline CDR1 is SNHLY and CDR2 FYNNEI. Trimming left V 3 bases short and J 0 bases short, with 8 bases between. CDR3 DNA: TGTGCCAGCAGTGAGGGACGAATGAACACTGAAGCTTTCTTT. The encoded protein is CASSEGRMNTEAFF.

J is TRBJ1-4 and V is TRBV20-1; TRBD1 might be the D (5 bases). The CDR3 runs to 13 residues. With 6 bases removed from V and 7 bases from J, the gap between germline ends came to 15 bases. Germline V gene sequence: CDR1 DFQATT, CDR2 SNEGSKA (reference sequence). CDR3 region: CSAAGRAVEKLFF. In DNA form, the CDR3 reads TGCAGTGCGGCGGGACGGGCGGTTGAAAAACTGTTTTTT.

This chain uses TRBV7-3 with TRBJ2-3, with D tentatively TRBD1 or TRBD2 (5 bases each). The CDR3 covers 13 residues. Trimming took 4 bases from V and 4 from J, leaving 9 bases between them. Germline CDR1 SGHTA, CDR2 FQGTGA. Here the CDR3 DNA reads TGTGCCAGCAGCTCGACGGGACCAGATACGCAGTATTTT. It encodes CASSSTGPDTQYF.

This clonotype was picked up a small number of times. This sequence joins TRBV6-1 and TRBJ1-2, with 7 positions matching TRBD1. Germline CDR1 reads MNHNS; CDR2 reads SASEGT. The trim removed 5 bases at V and 6 bases at J, leaving 12 bases unmatched. The CDR3 consists of 15 residues. This CDR3 is CASSLKRQGLDGYTF. The DNA for the CDR3 is TGTGCCAGCAGTCTGAAACGACAGGGCTTGGATGGCTACACCTTC.

This clonotype was seen more than once but under ten times. The V call is TRBV18, the J call TRBJ1-1, with 7 bases identical to TRBD1. J gave up 2 bases and V 1 base, and 4 bases lay outside the gene matches. The CDR3 runs to 15 residues. In germline, CDR1 is KGHSH, CDR2 LQKENI. The CDR3, as DNA: TGTGCCAGCTCACCACGGCGGGACAGTAACACTGAAGCTTTCTTT. Encoded protein: CASSPRRDSNTEAFF. Using reference TRBV18 and TRBJ1-1 for the parts outside the CDR3, the full variable domain is NAGVMQNPRHLVRRRGQEARLRCSPMKGHSHVYWYRQLPEEGLKFMVYLQKENIIDESGMPKERFSAEFPKEGPSILRIQQVVRGDSAAYFCASSPRRDSNTEAFFGQGTRLTVV.

This clonotype was counted between two and nine times. The chain has TRBV11-2 and TRBJ1-1, with D perhaps TRBD1 (6 bases). Trimming shortened V by 5 bases and J by 7 bases, and 17 bases separated the two germline ends. The CDR3 extends over 14 amino acids. CDR1 is SGHAT, CDR2 FQNNGV, per germline. In nucleotides, the CDR3 is TGTGCCAGCAGCCTAAGCGGACAGCCATATGAAGCTTTCTTT. Translation gives CASSLSGQPYEAFF.

Comments on this clonotype: This may be a read error, as it is one base from a much larger clone. The chain uses TRBV27 and TRBJ1-6, with 7 positions matching TRBD1. The CDR3 is 14 amino acids. From germline, CDR1 is MNHEY and CDR2 SMNVEV (reference sequence). The ends lost 2 bases at V and 9 bases at J; junction bases unmatched: 4. This CDR3 reads CASSLRGPSSPLHF. The DNA for the CDR3 is TGTGCCAGCAGTTTAAGGGGGCCTAGTTCACCCCTCCACTTT.